The source of this T cell receptor (beta chain) is a study of T cell changes during pregnancy in multiple sclerosis. Germline lookup yields CDR1 SGHRS and CDR2 YFSETQ. The CDR3 has 13 residues. Repertoires were generated with immunoSEQ multiplex PCR, while TCRdb's copy carries only in-frame clones and drops some. The sample has around 99,000 clones, over 80% seen once. This chain links TRBV5-1 with TRBJ2-5, with 7 bases fitting TRBD1. The DNA end favors TRBJ2-7, so the J call may be wrong. The receptor was derived from a female donor with multiple sclerosis, enrolled in a pregnancy study. This sample comprised peripheral blood, obtained in the first trimester of pregnancy. The CDR3 region has the DNA TGCGCCAGCAGCTTCTCAGGGGGCTACGAGCAGTACTTC. This gives the protein CASSFSGGYEQYF.